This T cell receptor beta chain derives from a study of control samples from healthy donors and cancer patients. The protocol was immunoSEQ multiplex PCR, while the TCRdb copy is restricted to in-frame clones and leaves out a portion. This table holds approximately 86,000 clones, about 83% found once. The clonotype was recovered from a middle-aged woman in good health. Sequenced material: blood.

The CDR3 is CAISADKVGEKLFF. In DNA, the CDR3 is TGTGCCATCAGTGCGGACAAGGTTGGGGAAAAACTGTTTTTT. The chain carries TRBV10-3 and TRBJ1-4; maybe TRBD1 (5 bases). This CDR3 contains 14 residues. V lost 4 bases, J lost 8 bases, and 14 bases lay in between. Looked up from germline, CDR1 is ENHRY and CDR2 is SYGVKD.